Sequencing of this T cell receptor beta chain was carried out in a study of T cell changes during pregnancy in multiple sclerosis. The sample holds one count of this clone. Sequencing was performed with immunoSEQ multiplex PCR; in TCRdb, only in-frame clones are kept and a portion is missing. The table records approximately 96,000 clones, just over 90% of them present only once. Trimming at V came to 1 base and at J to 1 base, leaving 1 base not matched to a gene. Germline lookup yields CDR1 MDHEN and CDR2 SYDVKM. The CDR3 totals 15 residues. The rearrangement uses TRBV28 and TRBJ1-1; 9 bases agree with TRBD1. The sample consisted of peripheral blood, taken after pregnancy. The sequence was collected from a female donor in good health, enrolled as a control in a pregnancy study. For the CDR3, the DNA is TGTGCCAGCAGTTTATCGGGACAGGGGAACACTGAAGCTTTCTTT. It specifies CASSLSGQGNTEAFF.